The 24 T cell receptor beta chains reported below all come from one sample, sequenced in a study of T-cell reconstitution after alpha-beta-depleted transplantation in children. Unique molecular identifiers were incorporated into the prepared TCRbeta library. One entry per CDR3 protein results from TCRdb running MiXCR on the PCR reads. This sample yields hundreds of thousands of distinct CDR3 sequences, of which 15% to 20% are seen a single time; about 32% belongs to the top ten. Material: PBMCs, mostly from graft donor cells, obtained 360 days after TCRalphabeta/CD19-depleted stem cell transplant. The receptors stem from a boy in the first two years of life who had a stem cell transplant for Wiskott-Aldrich syndrome, so the T cells may come from the graft donor.

This clonotype has just a few counts. The V and J genes are TRBV7-2 and TRBJ2-1; 13 bases map to TRBD2. V lost 6 bases and J lost 5; bases outside the gene matches: 4. Germline CDR1 and CDR2: SGHTA and FQGNSA. The CDR3 runs 15 residues. The CDR3 sequence is CASRRTSGGNNEQFF. The CDR3 DNA sequence: TGTGCCAGCAGGCGGACTAGCGGGGGAAACAATGAGCAGTTCTTC. The full variable domain, its missing parts supplied by reference TRBV7-2 and TRBJ2-1, is GAGVSQSPSNKVTEKGKDVELRCDPISGHTALYWYRQSLGQGLEFLIYFQGNSAPDKSGLPSDRFSAERTGGSVSTLTIQRTQQEDSAVYLCASRRTSGGNNEQFFGPGTRLTVL.

This clonotype was picked up a small number of times. The CDR3 sequence: CASSLPDRGTDTQYF. The CDR3 nucleotides are TGTGCCAGCAGCTTACCGGACAGGGGCACAGATACGCAGTATTTT. The chain recombines TRBV7-9 with TRBJ2-3; TRBD1 agrees at 8 bases. The CDR3 is 15 amino acids. Trimming cost V 2 bases and J 1 base; bases outside gene matches: 2. CDR1 is SEHNR and CDR2 is FQNEAQ in the germline V gene (reference sequence).

The CDR3 sequence is CSVERGTYNEQFF. CDR3 in DNA: TGCAGCGTTGAGCGGGGGACCTACAATGAGCAGTTCTTC. V is TRBV29-1 and J is TRBJ2-1; TRBD2 aligns across 7 bases. J was trimmed by 2 bases and V by 3 bases; bases with no gene match: 1. The CDR3 is 13 amino acids. CDR1 SQVTM and CDR2 ANQGSEA come from the germline V gene.

The J gene is TRBJ2-1, the V gene TRBV5-1; D may be TRBD1 (5 bases). CDR1 and CDR2 (germline): SGHRS, YFSETQ. This CDR3 is built from 15 residues. Trimming removed 0 bases from V and 6 bases from J, with 13 bases in between. The CDR3 bases are TGCGCCAGCAGCTTGGACAGGAAGATTAGCAATGAGCAGTTCTTC. Protein sequence: CASSLDRKISNEQFF.

This clonotype came up a few times. The chain uses TRBV9 and TRBJ2-3; 9 positions match TRBD2. The junction had 12 bases not matched to a gene; V was cut back by 4 bases and J by 6 bases. There are 16 residues in the CDR3. Germline assignment: CDR1 SGDLS and CDR2 YYNGEE. DNA of the CDR3: TGTGCCAGCAGCTCTAGCGGGACTGTTATACGCGATACGCAGTATTTT. Its translation: CASSSSGTVIRDTQYF. Full variable domain (missing parts from reference TRBV9 and TRBJ2-3): DSGVTQTPKHLITATGQRVTLRCSPRSGDLSVYWYQQSLDQGLQFLIQYYNGEERAKGNILERFSAQQFPDLHSELNLSSLELGDSALYFCASSSSGTVIRDTQYFGPGTRLTVL.

This chain connects TRBV5-1 to TRBJ2-5, with D perhaps matching TRBD1 (6 bases). Trimming took off 3 bases at V and 5 bases at J, with 26 bases between the two ends. The CDR3 has 18 amino acids. Germline assignment: CDR1 SGHRS and CDR2 YFSETQ. The DNA of the CDR3 is TGCGCCAGCAGCTCTGGAGGATACAGGGCTTCGCATACGGAGACCCAGTACTTC. Its translation is CASSSGGYRASHTETQYF.

This clonotype was seen more than once but under ten times. This rearrangement joins TRBV3-1 to TRBJ2-2, with a tentative D call TRBD2 (5 bases). In germline, CDR1 is LGHDT, CDR2 YNNKEL (reference sequence). V was shortened by 3 bases and J by 1 base, with 12 bases between the two germline ends. The CDR3 is 16 amino acids. The CDR3 loop reads CASSHLYRGNTGELFF. The CDR3 nucleotides are TGTGCCAGCAGCCACCTATACCGGGGGAACACCGGGGAGCTGTTTTTT.

This chain joins TRBV6-2 or TRBV6-3 and TRBJ2-7; D is perhaps TRBD2 (6 bases). Germline V lookup: CDR1 MNHEY, CDR2 SVGEGT. The CDR3 contains 14 residues. V lost 6 bases and J 3 bases, leaving 15 bases between the germline ends. The CDR3 loop is CASSYLGSGYEQYF. The CDR3 DNA reads TGTGCCAGCAGCTACCTCGGGAGCGGCTACGAGCAGTACTTC.

The table lists this clonotype with a few counts. The V call is TRBV28, the J call TRBJ1-1, with no clear D. V was cut by 5 bases and J by 0 bases, with 13 bases left in between. The CDR3 is 15 amino acids. Germline lookup yields CDR1 MDHEN and CDR2 SYDVKM. The CDR3: CASSLGLPMNTEAFF. CDR3 coding DNA: TGTGCCAGCAGTCTTGGACTACCTATGAACACTGAAGCTTTCTTT.

The V gene is TRBV12-3 or TRBV12-4, the J gene TRBJ2-5; 8 nucleotides line up with TRBD2. With 4 bases clipped from V and 2 bases from J, the junction kept 6 bases outside the gene matches. The CDR3 has 15 residues. CDR3 region: CASSSHGGAQETQYF. The DNA for the CDR3 is TGTGCCAGCAGTTCACACGGGGGGGCACAAGAGACCCAGTACTTC.

This clonotype was observed a few times. The CDR3: CATSDLGGSGSQFF. DNA of the CDR3: TGTGCCACCAGTGATTTAGGAGGATCGGGGTCGCAGTTCTTC. The genes are TRBV24-1 and TRBJ2-1; D is perhaps TRBD2 (5 bases). V was cut by 1 base and J by 12 bases, with 15 bases left in between. The germline V gene has CDR1 KGHDR and CDR2 SFDVKD. The length of the CDR3 is 14 residues.

This chain joins TRBV4-1 and TRBJ2-5, with D perhaps TRBD1 or TRBD2 (5 bases each). Germline values: CDR1 MGHRA, CDR2 YSYEKL. The V gene lost 0 bases and the J gene lost 2 bases, with 16 bases spanning the gap. This CDR3 has 17 residues. The CDR3, as DNA: TGCGCCAGCAGCCAAGAGAGATGGGGATGGGGGCAAGAGACCCAGTACTTC. Translating it yields CASSQERWGWGQETQYF.

J is TRBJ2-7 and V is TRBV12-3 or TRBV12-4; 14 bases agree with TRBD2. Germline trimming cut 1 base from V and 6 bases from J; bases unmatched to any gene: 5. This CDR3 is 16 amino acids long. The CDR3: CASSLGVGLAGVEQYF. The CDR3 DNA is TGTGCCAGCAGTTTAGGGGTGGGACTAGCGGGGGTCGAGCAGTACTTC.

This clonotype showed up many times. The rearrangement links TRBV12-3 or TRBV12-4 to TRBJ2-7; D tentatively fits TRBD1 or TRBD2 (5 bases each). V lost 6 bases, J lost 0 bases, and 12 bases lay in between. This CDR3 is built from 14 residues. CDR3 sequence reads: CASSDRGPSYEQYF. In DNA form, the CDR3 reads TGTGCCAGCAGCGATAGGGGACCCTCCTACGAGCAGTACTTC.

The V and J genes are TRBV12-3 or TRBV12-4 and TRBJ2-7, with TRBD1 as a possible D gene (6 bases). V dropped 5 bases and J dropped 6 bases, with 11 bases sitting between them. The CDR3 is made up of 12 amino acids. The CDR3, as DNA: TGTGCCAGCAGTCTCAGGGGAACCGAGCAGTACTTC. Translated, it gives CASSLRGTEQYF.

This clonotype was found a few times. The chain has TRBV7-9 and TRBJ2-1, with TRBD1 identical over 11 bases. Looked up from germline, CDR1 is SEHNR and CDR2 is FQNEAQ (reference sequence). The CDR3 consists of 15 residues. Losses at the gene ends were 4 bases for V and 6 bases for J; bases not matched to a gene: 5. The CDR3 DNA sequence: TGTGCCAGCAGCTACCGGGACAGGGGGTCCAATGAGCAGTTCTTC. This encodes CASSYRDRGSNEQFF.

This clonotype was recorded at least ten times. V usage is TRBV7-9 and J usage is TRBJ2-7, with D unclear. V was cut by 1 base and J by 1 base, with 20 bases left in between. The length of the CDR3 is 18 residues. CDR1 is SEHNR, CDR2 FQNEAQ, per germline (reference sequence). The CDR3 DNA follows: TGTGCCAGCAGCTTAGGTGGGTTGGGGAATTCCCCATCCTACGAGCAGTACTTC. Its protein is CASSLGGLGNSPSYEQYF.

This clonotype came up a few times. The V call is TRBV12-3 or TRBV12-4, the J call TRBJ2-4; no clear D. V gave up 6 bases and J gave up 4 bases, with 13 bases separating them. The CDR3 extends over 14 amino acids. The CDR3 coding sequence is TGTGCCAGCAGCATGGTCGAGGTAAAAAACATTCAGTACTTC. Protein sequence: CASSMVEVKNIQYF.

This clonotype was seen many times. The gene calls are TRBV6-5 and TRBJ2-3; D is ambiguous. This CDR3 has 11 residues. The V gene's germline CDR1 is MNHEY and CDR2 SVGAGI. V was trimmed by 6 bases and J by 2 bases, leaving 3 bases between them. The CDR3 DNA is TGTGCCAGCAGGTTCACAGATACGCAGTATTTT. It yields the protein CASRFTDTQYF.

This clonotype turned up a few times. The rearrangement joins TRBV9 to TRBJ2-2, with a tentative D call TRBD2 (5 bases). Trimming shortened V by 5 bases and J by 1 base, and 6 bases separated the two germline ends. The CDR3 length is 13 residues. CDR1 is SGDLS, CDR2 YYNGEE, per germline. The CDR3 spells CASRRGNTGELFF. CDR3 nucleotides: TGTGCCAGCAGACGGGGGAACACCGGGGAGCTGTTTTTT.

The chain joins TRBV5-1 to TRBJ2-7, with D uncertain. CDR3 length: 14 residues. V was shortened by 2 bases and J by 5 bases, with 14 bases between the two germline ends. CDR1 and CDR2 from the germline V gene are SGHRS and YFSETQ. The CDR3 nucleotides are TGCGCCAGCAGCTTTAGGTTCAGGAGAAACGAGCAGTACTTC. Its translation is CASSFRFRRNEQYF.

The sample holds a few counts of this clonotype. The chain has TRBV6-5 and TRBJ2-3; the match to TRBD2 covers 8 bases. CDR3 length equals 15 residues. CDR1 and CDR2 (germline): MNHEY, SVGAGI. V dropped 5 bases and J dropped 3; count of bases not matched to a gene: 7. The chain's CDR3 is CASSSGRVRTDTQYF. CDR3 sequence (DNA): TGTGCCAGCAGTAGCGGGAGAGTAAGGACAGATACGCAGTATTTT.

This chain joins TRBV24-1 and TRBJ2-1; no clear D. The V end lost 2 bases, the J end lost 6 bases, and 7 bases lay between the germline ends. The CDR3 extends over 13 amino acids. Germline-derived CDR1 and CDR2 are KGHDR and SFDVKD. The DNA of the CDR3 is TGTGCCACCAGTGATTCGAACAGCAATGAGCAGTTCTTC. Translation gives CATSDSNSNEQFF.

This chain connects TRBV6-5 to TRBJ2-2; D remains ambiguous. This CDR3 comprises 14 residues. V was trimmed by 0 bases and J by 8 bases, leaving 10 bases between them. Germline CDR1 is MNHEY and CDR2 is SVGAGI. CDR3 sequence: CASSYSGSMGELFF. For the CDR3, the DNA is TGTGCCAGCAGTTACTCAGGGTCTATGGGGGAGCTGTTTTTT.